The 12 T cell receptor beta chains reported below all come from one sample, sequenced in a study of a mutant IDH1 vaccine in newly diagnosed glioma (dated by TCRdb to the early 2020s). These receptors are not linked to any known antigen. Receptor amplification or capture employed the immunoSEQ multiplex PCR assay. Here the immuneACCESS table is served through TCRdb, limited to in-frame sequences with V and J called. Missing clones are a known gap in these copies; in checked studies unresolved V genes cover under half, and the rest lacks a known reason. The sample profile shows some 26,000 clones; about four fifths of them were found once. The biggest ten clones account for over 15% of the sample. The time point label corresponds to: week 23, last vaccination. Each vaccine dose was 300 ug of a 20-mer mutant IDH1 peptide in Montanide, given subcutaneously with topical imiquimod. The sequencing used PBMCs, collected from a glioma patient whose treatment included an IDH1 peptide vaccine. These TCRs come from a young woman with glioma.

This chain connects TRBV10-3 to TRBJ1-2; 7 bases align to TRBD1. Per germline, CDR1 ENHRY and CDR2 SYGVKD. Losses at the gene ends were 6 bases for V and 3 bases for J; bases not matched to a gene: 10. CDR3 length: 15 amino acids. CDR3 in DNA: TGTGCCATCAGGGACCTCGACAGGGCGGACTATGGCTACACCTTC. Protein product: CAIRDLDRADYGYTF.

This chain links TRBV27 with TRBJ1-5; no definite D call. V was cut by 5 bases and J by 5 bases, with 10 bases left in between. The germline V gene has CDR1 MNHEY and CDR2 SMNVEV (reference sequence). CDR3 size: 13 residues. This CDR3 reads CASSLGRDQPQHF. CDR3 nucleotides: TGTGCCAGCAGTCTAGGGAGAGATCAGCCCCAGCATTTT.

The rearrangement uses TRBV5-4 and TRBJ2-5; D is ambiguous. Germline CDR1 and CDR2: SGHNT and YYREEE (reference sequence). The CDR3 is 13 residues long. V gave up 0 bases and J gave up 4 bases, with 7 bases separating them. In DNA form, the CDR3 reads TGTGCCAGCAGCTTGGGAATGGGAGAGACCCAGTACTTC. Amino acid sequence: CASSLGMGETQYF. Together with reference TRBV5-4 and TRBJ2-5, the CDR3 gives the full variable domain: ETGVTQSPTHLIKTRGQQVTLRCSSQSGHNTVSWYQQALGQGPQFIFQYYREEENGRGNFPPRFSGLQFPNYSSELNVNALELDDSALYLCASSLGMGETQYFGPGTRLLVL.

This chain connects TRBV5-6 to TRBJ1-5, with a weak D call TRBD1 (5 bases). Germline lookup yields CDR1 SGHDT and CDR2 YYEEEE. Trimming took 2 bases from V and 6 from J, leaving 9 bases between them. This CDR3 is 13 amino acids long. The CDR3 DNA follows: TGTGCCAGCAGCTTAGGGAGGGGTCAGCCCCAGCATTTT. Amino acids: CASSLGRGQPQHF. Full variable domain (remainder filled in from reference TRBV5-6 and TRBJ1-5): DAGVTQSPTHLIKTRGQQVTLRCSPKSGHDTVSWYQQALGQGPQFIFQYYEEEERQRGNFPDRFSGHQFPNYSSELNVNALLLGDSALYLCASSLGRGQPQHFGDGTRLSIL.

The CDR3 region has the DNA TGTGCCAGCAGCCCCCGGACTTCCCTCGGACCGAACACCGGGGAGCTGTTTTTT. Translating gives CASSPRTSLGPNTGELFF. V and J are TRBV21-1 and TRBJ2-2; the table assigns TRBD2, which was not confirmed against the DNA. TRBV21-1 is a listed pseudogene. This CDR3 contains 18 residues.

V usage is TRBV5-6 and J usage is TRBJ2-7; tentative D call: TRBD2 (6 bases). Looked up from germline, CDR1 is SGHDT and CDR2 is YYEEEE. V was cut by 2 bases and J by 0 bases, with 21 bases left in between. CDR3 length: 18 residues. The DNA of the CDR3 is TGTGCCAGCAGCTTCTTCCTTACCCAACCGGGAGCCTCCTACGAGCAGTACTTC. Translated, it gives CASSFFLTQPGASYEQYF.

The chain couples TRBV29-1 to TRBJ1-1; possibly TRBD1 for D (5 bases). Trimming pared 5 bases from V and 3 bases from J, leaving 13 bases between. The CDR3 length is 13 residues. Germline lookup yields CDR1 SQVTM and CDR2 ANQGSEA. CDR3 nucleotides: TGCAGCGTTTGTGGGGGAAGCGACACTGAAGCTTTCTTT. As protein: CSVCGGSDTEAFF.

The genes are TRBV5-1 and TRBJ2-3, with a possible D match to TRBD2 (5 bases). V lost 3 bases, J lost 0 bases, and 11 bases lay in between. Germline-derived CDR1 and CDR2 are SGHRS and YFSETQ. The CDR3 loop spans 15 amino acids. CDR3 DNA sequence: TGCGCCAGCAGCTCCCAAGCGGCTAGCACAGATACGCAGTATTTT. Protein product: CASSSQAASTDTQYF.

This clone was counted a single time. This chain uses TRBV2 with TRBJ1-6; 7 bases are shared with TRBD1. This CDR3 contains 15 residues. Germline values: CDR1 SNHLY, CDR2 FYNNEI. V trimming: 6 bases; J trimming: 7 bases; junction bases outside the gene matches: 9. The CDR3 sequence: CASSYGTEPNSPLHF. CDR3 coding DNA: TGTGCCAGCAGCTATGGGACAGAGCCGAATTCACCCCTCCACTTT.

The chain links TRBV2 to TRBJ1-5; 11 positions match TRBD1. Germline V lookup: CDR1 SNHLY, CDR2 FYNNEI. The CDR3 sequence is 13 residues long. J was trimmed by 6 bases and V by 6 bases; bases with no gene match: 1. CDR3 protein: CASRGTGGQPQHF. CDR3 nucleotide sequence: TGTGCCAGCAGAGGGACAGGGGGTCAGCCCCAGCATTTT.

The CDR3 coding sequence is TGTGCCAGTAGGCGGACCGGGACTAGTCTTTCCGGGGCCAACGTCCTGACTTTC. This codes for CASRRTGTSLSGANVLTF. The chain couples TRBV19 to TRBJ2-6; 8 bases are a match to TRBD2. The CDR3 contains 18 residues. With V trimmed by 6 bases and J by 4 bases, 14 bases remained unmatched. Germline CDR1 LNHDA, CDR2 SQIVND (reference sequence). Full variable domain (missing parts from reference TRBV19 and TRBJ2-6): DGGITQSPKYLFRKEGQNVTLSCEQNLNHDAMYWYRQDPGQGLRLIYYSQIVNDFQKGDIAEGYSVSREKKESFPLTVTSAQKNPTAFYLCASRRTGTSLSGANVLTFGAGSRLTVL.

The chain combines TRBV18 with TRBJ2-5; no definite D call. With 0 bases removed from V and 1 base from J, the gap between germline ends came to 9 bases. CDR1 and CDR2 from the germline V gene are KGHSH and LQKENI. The CDR3 contains 15 residues. As DNA, the CDR3 is TGTGCCAGCTCACCACCGGGGTCGGGCCAAGAGACCCAGTACTTC. Translating gives CASSPPGSGQETQYF. The entire variable domain, with the rest obtained from reference TRBV18 and TRBJ2-5, is as follows: NAGVMQNPRHLVRRRGQEARLRCSPMKGHSHVYWYRQLPEEGLKFMVYLQKENIIDESGMPKERFSAEFPKEGPSILRIQQVVRGDSAAYFCASSPPGSGQETQYFGPGTRLLVL.